This T cell receptor (beta chain) was captured in a study of shared clonotypes between healthy human individuals. Study-wide findings and caveats: Clonotypes shared by all four donors outscored non-shared clonotypes in generation probability. There were few donors, and this limited the genetic and exposure-history diversity represented.

With regard to this clone: The antigen is not known.

The study ran the assay at deep level. In the authors' methods: Filtering was not the same, since immunoSEQ gave junction-only sequences without quality scores. The protocol was immunoSEQ multiplex PCR, while the TCRdb copy is restricted to in-frame clones and leaves out a portion. The V and J calls and clone size were taken over from that table, and D and trimming were inferred from the DNA. There are about 2.4 million clones in the sample; more than 90% occur only once, and more than 0.12% lies in the top ten. Germline CDR1 reads ENHRY; CDR2 reads SYGVKD. The J segment lost 1 base and the V segment lost 6 bases, leaving 8 bases of the junction unmatched. There are 15 residues in the CDR3.

The rearrangement uses TRBV10-3 and TRBJ1-1; 7 bases match TRBD1. The origin of this receptor is a man in his late teens or twenties in good health. The sequencing input was naive CD4+ T cells sorted from blood. Subset meaning: CD45RA+ positively selected. CDR3 protein: CAIRNLGTENTEAFF. The DNA of the CDR3 is TGTGCCATCAGGAACCTCGGGACAGAGAACACTGAAGCTTTCTTT.